This TCR beta chain was recorded in a study of cytomegalovirus exposure and HLA in healthy donors. The PCR ran on 60 Vbeta and 13 Jbeta primers. Only in-frame clones appear in the TCRdb table, and some are missing; sequencing was by immunoSEQ multiplex PCR. Of approximately 160,000 clones in the sample, 65% to 80% are singletons; the top ten hold about 2.6%. As concerns this clone: Its antigen is currently unknown.

Study observations and caveats: The classifier was said to identify cytomegalovirus status with high specificity and sensitivity.

The CDR3 has 17 residues. Looked up from germline, CDR1 is SGHTA and CDR2 is FQGNSA. After removal of 0 bases from V and 6 bases from J, the junction contained 6 bases not matched to a gene. The J gene is TRBJ2-3, the V gene TRBV7-2, with 13 positions matching TRBD2. This sequence originates from a woman aged 35 to 49 in good health and CMV-seropositive. Sequenced: PBMCs. CDR3 sequence (DNA): TGTGCCAGCAGCTTAGCCCAGACTAGCGGGGGGACGGATACGCAGTATTTT. The encoded protein is CASSLAQTSGGTDTQYF.